This entry lists 23 T cell receptor beta chains sequenced from one sample in a study of blood T cells in healthy people across ages. Primers used in a second PCR of about 6 to 11 cycles were a sample-barcoded 5' primer and a J-beta primer mix. TCRdb independently ran MiXCR on the 5' RACE reads; one entry per CDR3 protein. This sample has around 1,100,000 distinct CDR3 sequences; more than 30% occur once, and the top ten carry 13%. The sample taken for sequencing was blood. The receptors come from a man younger than 30 in good health.

The chain couples TRBV4-1 to TRBJ2-3; TRBD1 aligns across 8 bases. Germline values: CDR1 MGHRA, CDR2 YSYEKL. The length of the CDR3 is 15 residues. J was trimmed by 2 bases and V by 4 bases; bases with no gene match: 5. The CDR3 region is CASSPQQGVTDTQYF. In DNA, the CDR3 is TGCGCCAGCAGCCCGCAACAGGGGGTCACAGATACGCAGTATTTT.

This clonotype was picked up a small number of times. CDR3 nucleotides: TGTGCCAGCAGCTTAGATCAGCGGTACAGCACAGATACGCAGTATTTT. Translating it yields CASSLDQRYSTDTQYF. J is TRBJ2-3 and V is TRBV7-2, with a possible D match to TRBD2 (5 bases). V lost 1 base and J 0 bases, leaving 11 bases between the germline ends. From germline, CDR1 is SGHTA and CDR2 FQGNSA. The CDR3 extends over 16 amino acids. Supplemented by reference TRBV7-2 and TRBJ2-3, the full variable domain reads GAGVSQSPSNKVTEKGKDVELRCDPISGHTALYWYRQSLGQGLEFLIYFQGNSAPDKSGLPSDRFSAERTGGSVSTLTIQRTQQEDSAVYLCASSLDQRYSTDTQYFGPGTRLTVL.

The chain is built from TRBV2 and TRBJ2-1, with D maybe TRBD2 (6 bases). In germline, CDR1 is SNHLY, CDR2 FYNNEI. The CDR3 runs 10 residues. The V gene lost 8 bases and the J gene lost 7 bases, with 6 bases spanning the gap. The CDR3 DNA is TGTGCCAGCCTAGCGAATGAGCAGTTCTTC. This translates into CASLANEQFF.

This clonotype occurred once. The chain combines TRBV12-3 or TRBV12-4 with TRBJ2-3; TRBD2 is a possible D gene (7 bases). The CDR3 contains 12 residues. With 6 bases removed from V and 14 bases from J, the gap between germline ends came to 18 bases. In DNA, the CDR3 is TGTGCCAGCAGCCTGGGGGGGGGCGGGCCGTATTTT. Translated, it gives CASSLGGGGPYF.

V usage is TRBV4-1 and J usage is TRBJ2-3, with a possible D match to TRBD1 (6 bases). The CDR3 consists of 13 residues. Germline V CDR1 and CDR2: MGHRA, YSYEKL. The V and J ends lost 7 bases and 4 bases respectively, with 12 bases between them. CDR3 nucleotide sequence: TGCGCCAGCAACTACCCAGGGGCAGATACGCAGTATTTT. Translation: CASNYPGADTQYF.

At least ten counts were recorded for this clonotype. The rearrangement joins TRBV12-3 or TRBV12-4 to TRBJ2-5; the D gene is possibly TRBD1 (5 bases). The CDR3 totals 15 residues. V shed 2 bases and J shed 4 bases, with 14 bases lying between them. The CDR3 protein is CASSLRTIVRETQYF. The CDR3 DNA sequence: TGTGCCAGCAGTTTAAGGACAATTGTTAGAGAGACCCAGTACTTC.

This clonotype has more than one count but fewer than ten. The chain has TRBV6-5 and TRBJ1-5; unclear D gene. The CDR3 covers 18 residues. Between the trimmed V and J ends, which lost 2 bases and 0 bases, there was a span of 17 bases. The germline CDR1 and CDR2 sequences are MNHEY and SVGAGI. In DNA form, the CDR3 reads TGTGCCAGCAGTTACCCCACACGGGCGGAGTATAGCAATCAGCCCCAGCATTTT. This gives the protein CASSYPTRAEYSNQPQHF.

The chain has TRBV20-1 and TRBJ1-2; 10 nucleotides align to TRBD1. The CDR3 has 14 residues. CDR1 and CDR2 from the germline V gene are DFQATT and SNEGSKA (reference sequence). V dropped 5 bases and J dropped 7; count of bases not matched to a gene: 10. CDR3 coding DNA: TGCAGTGCTCCGACCGGGACAGGGGCAGGTGGCTACACCTTC. Its translation: CSAPTGTGAGGYTF.

A word on this clonotype: A junction boundary mismatches the germline segment, possibly from a read error. J is TRBJ2-3 and V is TRBV15, with 11 bases aligning to TRBD2. Germline assignment: CDR1 LNHNV and CDR2 YYDKDF (reference sequence). The CDR3 contains 17 residues. This CDR3 reads CAASREIAGGLTDTQYF. The CDR3 DNA sequence: TGTGCCGCCAGCAGAGAAATAGCGGGGGGGCTTACAGATACGCAGTATTTT.

The genes are TRBV7-9 and TRBJ1-1; 7 bases fit TRBD1. Germline V gene lookup returns CDR1 SEHNR and CDR2 FQNEAQ (reference sequence). Trimming took 6 bases from V and 2 from J; bases not matched to a gene: 6. There are 14 residues in the CDR3. CDR3 coding DNA: TGTGCCAGCAGATTGACAGGGTCAAACACTGAAGCTTTCTTT. It yields the protein CASRLTGSNTEAFF.

The V and J genes are TRBV12-3 or TRBV12-4 and TRBJ1-2; 8 nucleotides line up with TRBD1. Trimming cost V 5 bases and J 9 bases; bases outside gene matches: 11. The CDR3 loop spans 14 amino acids. CDR3 region: CASSTGTGLWSYTF. CDR3 sequence (DNA): TGTGCCAGCAGTACCGGGACAGGACTATGGAGCTACACCTTC.

In regard to this clonotype: This may be a read error, as it is one base from a much larger clone. Because the CDR3's place on the DNA is in doubt, the DNA is left out and the CDR3 is given as listed by TCRdb. The chain combines TRBV7-2 with TRBJ2-1; the table calls TRBD2, which could not be checked here. The CDR3 adds up to 14 amino acids, both ends counted. Per the germline V gene, CDR1 is SGHTA and CDR2 is FQGNSA. The CDR3 loop reads CASSVATGTTFAFF.

A few counts support this clonotype. This chain uses TRBV4-3 with TRBJ2-5; D remains ambiguous. The CDR3 runs to 14 residues. The germline gives CDR1 LGHNA, CDR2 YSLEER. V lost 1 base and J 3 bases, leaving 9 bases between the germline ends. CDR3 bases: TGCGCCAGCAGCCAAGCACTCGGAAAAGAGACCCAGTACTTC. Its translation is CASSQALGKETQYF.

The J gene is TRBJ1-2, the V gene TRBV25-1; 11 nucleotides agree with TRBD1. V gave up 4 bases and J gave up 4 bases; unmatched junction bases: 8. This CDR3 is built from 16 residues. Per the germline V gene, CDR1 is MGHDK and CDR2 is SYGVNS. The CDR3 DNA follows: TGTGCCAGCAGTGGCGCCGGGACAGGGGGATTCTATGGCTACACCTTC. The encoded protein is CASSGAGTGGFYGYTF.

Worth noting for this clonotype: A read error may explain this, as a much larger clone is one base away. This chain connects TRBV12-3 or TRBV12-4 to TRBJ2-7; 8 positions match TRBD1. This CDR3 is 16 amino acids long. V trimming: 5 bases; J trimming: 7 bases; junction bases outside the gene matches: 16. Here the CDR3 DNA reads TGTGCCAGCAGTCCGGACAGGGAGAGCTCCTACAATGAGCAGTACTTC. Encoded protein: CASSPDRESSYNEQYF.

The rearrangement links TRBV5-6 to TRBJ1-5, with D possibly being TRBD1 (5 bases). Germline loops: CDR1 SGHDT, CDR2 YYEEEE. This CDR3 comprises 16 residues. With 0 bases removed from V and 0 bases from J, the gap between germline ends came to 10 bases. Written as DNA, the CDR3 is TGTGCCAGCAGCTTGGGGCCAGGGCTTAGCAATCAGCCCCAGCATTTT. Its translation: CASSLGPGLSNQPQHF.

This clonotype has only a few counts. The chain is built from TRBV9 and TRBJ2-3; D gene unclear. Trimming took off 3 bases at V and 0 bases at J, with 11 bases between the two ends. The CDR3 consists of 15 residues. CDR1 is SGDLS, CDR2 YYNGEE, per germline. CDR3 sequence: CASSAMTYSTDTQYF. The CDR3 bases are TGTGCCAGCAGCGCCATGACTTATAGCACAGATACGCAGTATTTT.

The V gene is TRBV20-1, the J gene TRBJ1-6, with D possibly TRBD1 on 5 matching bases. The CDR3 loop spans 14 amino acids. Per the germline V gene, CDR1 is DFQATT and CDR2 is SNEGSKA (reference sequence). V was pared by 4 bases and J by 7 bases, with 14 bases between. CDR3: CSATQGTRNSPLHF. CDR3 DNA sequence: TGCAGTGCTACCCAGGGTACCCGGAATTCACCCCTCCACTTT.

The genes are TRBV6-2 or TRBV6-3 and TRBJ2-5, with D tentatively TRBD1 (6 bases). Trimming pared 5 bases from V and 4 bases from J, leaving 17 bases between. In germline, CDR1 is MNHEY, CDR2 SVGEGT. CDR3 length: 15 amino acids. CDR3 DNA sequence: TGTGCCAGCAGTACGGTCAGGGGAGTTGGAGAGACCCAGTACTTC. This translates into CASSTVRGVGETQYF.

This chain connects TRBV12-3 or TRBV12-4 to TRBJ1-5; D not certain. This CDR3 contains 16 residues. Trimming shortened V by 2 bases and J by 1 base, and 12 bases separated the two germline ends. The CDR3 region has the DNA TGTGCCAGCAGTTTACTTGGGGAAAGAAGCAATCAGCCCCAGCATTTT. This translates into CASSLLGERSNQPQHF.

This chain connects TRBV5-5 to TRBJ2-2, with D possibly matching TRBD1 (6 bases). The V end was cut by 6 bases, the J end by 6 bases, with 12 bases between. The germline gives CDR1 SGHKS, CDR2 YYEKEE (reference sequence). This CDR3 contains 13 residues. The CDR3 loop is CASTPRGSGELFF. The DNA of the CDR3 is TGTGCCAGCACCCCGAGGGGGTCCGGGGAGCTGTTTTTT.

V is TRBV27 and J is TRBJ2-1; D gene uncertain. Between the trimmed V and J ends, which lost 3 bases and 9 bases, there was a span of 12 bases. Germline V gene data show CDR1 as MNHEY and CDR2 as SMNVEV (reference sequence). This CDR3 is built from 13 residues. The DNA for the CDR3 is TGTGCCAGCAGTTTCCTGGGATCGGGTGAGCAGTTCTTC. It yields the protein CASSFLGSGEQFF.

The chain recombines TRBV7-8 with TRBJ1-6, with D perhaps TRBD1 (6 bases). This CDR3 region has 17 residues. Germline V gene sequence: CDR1 SGHVS, CDR2 FQNEAQ. The V gene lost 5 bases and the J gene lost 3 bases, with 17 bases spanning the gap. CDR3 nucleotide sequence: TGTGCCAGCAGCAAACAGACAGGTCAAATCTATAATTCACCCCTCCACTTT. Amino acids: CASSKQTGQIYNSPLHF.